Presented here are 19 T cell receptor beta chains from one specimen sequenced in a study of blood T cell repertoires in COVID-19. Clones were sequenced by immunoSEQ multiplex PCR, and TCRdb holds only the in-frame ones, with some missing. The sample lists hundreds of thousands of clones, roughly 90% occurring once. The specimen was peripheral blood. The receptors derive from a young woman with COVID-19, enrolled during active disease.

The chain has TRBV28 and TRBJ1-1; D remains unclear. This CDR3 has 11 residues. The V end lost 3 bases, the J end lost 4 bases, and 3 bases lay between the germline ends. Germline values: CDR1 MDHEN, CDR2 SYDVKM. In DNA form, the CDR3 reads TGTGCCAGCAGTTTCCGCACTGAAGCTTTCTTT. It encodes CASSFRTEAFF.

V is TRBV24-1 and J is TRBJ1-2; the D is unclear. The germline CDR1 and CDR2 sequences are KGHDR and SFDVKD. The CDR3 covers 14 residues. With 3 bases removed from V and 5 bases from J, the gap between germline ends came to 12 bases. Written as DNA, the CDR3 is TGTGCCACCAGTGATCCCCTACCCCCTTATGGCTACACCTTC. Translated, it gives CATSDPLPPYGYTF.

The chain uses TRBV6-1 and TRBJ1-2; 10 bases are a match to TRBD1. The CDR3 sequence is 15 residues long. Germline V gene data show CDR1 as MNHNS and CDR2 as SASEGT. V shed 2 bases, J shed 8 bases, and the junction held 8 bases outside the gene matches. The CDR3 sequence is CASSELLTGGMGYTF. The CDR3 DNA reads TGTGCCAGCAGTGAACTTCTGACAGGGGGCATGGGCTACACCTTC.

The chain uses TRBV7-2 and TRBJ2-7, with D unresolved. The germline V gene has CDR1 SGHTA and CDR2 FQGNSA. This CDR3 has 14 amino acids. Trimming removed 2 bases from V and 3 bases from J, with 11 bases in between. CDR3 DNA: TGTGCCAGCAGCTTAAAACTCGAGAGCTACGAGCAGTACTTC. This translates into CASSLKLESYEQYF.

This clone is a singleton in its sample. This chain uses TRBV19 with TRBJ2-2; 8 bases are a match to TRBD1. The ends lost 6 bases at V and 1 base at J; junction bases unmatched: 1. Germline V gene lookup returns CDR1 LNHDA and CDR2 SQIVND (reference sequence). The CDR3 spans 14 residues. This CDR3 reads CASSGQGNTGELFF. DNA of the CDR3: TGTGCCAGTAGCGGACAGGGGAACACCGGGGAGCTGTTTTTT.

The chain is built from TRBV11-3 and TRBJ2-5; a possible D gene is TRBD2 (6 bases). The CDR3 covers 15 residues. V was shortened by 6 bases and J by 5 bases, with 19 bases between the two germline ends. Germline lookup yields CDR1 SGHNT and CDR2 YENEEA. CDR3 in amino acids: CASRMGGKTLETQYF. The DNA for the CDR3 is TGTGCCAGCAGGATGGGAGGCAAGACCTTGGAGACCCAGTACTTC.

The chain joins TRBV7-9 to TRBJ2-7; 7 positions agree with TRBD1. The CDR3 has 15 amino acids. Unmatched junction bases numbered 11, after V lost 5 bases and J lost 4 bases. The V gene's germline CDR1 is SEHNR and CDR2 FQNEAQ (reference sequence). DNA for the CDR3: TGTGCCAGCAGCGAACCGGGACCAGGGGGATACGAGCAGTACTTC. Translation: CASSEPGPGGYEQYF.

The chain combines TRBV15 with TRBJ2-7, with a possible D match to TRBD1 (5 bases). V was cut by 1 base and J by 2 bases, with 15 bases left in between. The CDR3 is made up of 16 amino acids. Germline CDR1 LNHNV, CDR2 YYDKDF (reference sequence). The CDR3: CATSRVRQGPPYEQYF. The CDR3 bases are TGTGCCACCAGCAGAGTTCGCCAGGGTCCCCCCTACGAGCAGTACTTC. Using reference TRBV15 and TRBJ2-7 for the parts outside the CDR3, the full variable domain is DAMVIQNPRYQVTQFGKPVTLSCSQTLNHNVMYWYQQKSSQAPKLLFHYYDKDFNNEADTPDNFQSRRPNTSFCFLDIRSPGLGDTAMYLCATSRVRQGPPYEQYFGPGTRLTVT.

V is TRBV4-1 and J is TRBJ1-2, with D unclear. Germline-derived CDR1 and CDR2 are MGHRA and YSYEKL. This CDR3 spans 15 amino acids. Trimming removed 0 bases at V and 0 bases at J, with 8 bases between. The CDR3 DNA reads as TGCGCCAGCAGCCAAGAAGGGAGCCCTAACTATGGCTACACCTTC. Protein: CASSQEGSPNYGYTF.

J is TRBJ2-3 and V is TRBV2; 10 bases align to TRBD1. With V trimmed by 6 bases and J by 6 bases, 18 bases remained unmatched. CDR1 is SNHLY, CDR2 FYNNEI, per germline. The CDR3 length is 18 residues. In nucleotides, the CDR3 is TGTGCCAGCAGAGGGACAGGGGCTTGGCGGGGGGCTGCCGATACGCAGTATTTT. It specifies CASRGTGAWRGAADTQYF.

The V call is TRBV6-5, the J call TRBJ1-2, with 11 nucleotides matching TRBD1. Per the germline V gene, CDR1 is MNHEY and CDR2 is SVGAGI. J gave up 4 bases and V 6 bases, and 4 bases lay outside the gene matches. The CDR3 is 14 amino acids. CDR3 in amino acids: CASSRGQGGYGYTF. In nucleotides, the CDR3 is TGTGCCAGCAGCAGGGGACAGGGGGGCTATGGCTACACCTTC.

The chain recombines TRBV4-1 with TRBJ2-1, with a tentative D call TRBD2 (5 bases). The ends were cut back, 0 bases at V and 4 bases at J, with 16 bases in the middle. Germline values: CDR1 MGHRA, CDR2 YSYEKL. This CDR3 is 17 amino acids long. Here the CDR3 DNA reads TGCGCCAGCAGCCAAGATAGCGAAAAGGTGGGGTACAATGAGCAGTTCTTC. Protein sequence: CASSQDSEKVGYNEQFF.

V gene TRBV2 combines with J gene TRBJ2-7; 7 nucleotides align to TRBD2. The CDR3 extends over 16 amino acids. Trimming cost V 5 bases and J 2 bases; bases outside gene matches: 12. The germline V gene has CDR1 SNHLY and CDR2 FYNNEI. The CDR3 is CASSPRGGPNTYEQYV. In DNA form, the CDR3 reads TGTGCCAGCAGTCCGCGGGGAGGGCCTAACACCTACGAGCAGTACGTC.

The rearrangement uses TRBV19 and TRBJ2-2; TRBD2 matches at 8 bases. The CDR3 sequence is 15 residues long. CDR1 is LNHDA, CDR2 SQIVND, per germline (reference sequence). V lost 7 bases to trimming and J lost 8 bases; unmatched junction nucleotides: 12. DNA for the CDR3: TGTGCCAGTAATCAGCGGGAGCTTCTTTCGGGGGAGCTGTTTTTT. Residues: CASNQRELLSGELFF.

The CDR3 loop reads CASSLGTGGSHGYTF. As DNA, the CDR3 is TGTGCCAGCAGCTTAGGGACAGGGGGGAGCCATGGCTACACCTTC. J is TRBJ1-2 and V is TRBV7-6; 10 nucleotides align to TRBD1. CDR3 size: 15 residues. The germline CDR1 and CDR2 sequences are SGHVS and FNYEAQ. V was pared by 1 base and J by 6 bases, with 5 bases of the junction left unmatched.

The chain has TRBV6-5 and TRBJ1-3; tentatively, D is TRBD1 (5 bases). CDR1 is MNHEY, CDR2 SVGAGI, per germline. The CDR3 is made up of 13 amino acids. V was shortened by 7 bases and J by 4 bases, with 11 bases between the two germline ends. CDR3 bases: TGTGCCAGCATTCCAGGGCTCGGAAACACCATATATTTT. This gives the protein CASIPGLGNTIYF.

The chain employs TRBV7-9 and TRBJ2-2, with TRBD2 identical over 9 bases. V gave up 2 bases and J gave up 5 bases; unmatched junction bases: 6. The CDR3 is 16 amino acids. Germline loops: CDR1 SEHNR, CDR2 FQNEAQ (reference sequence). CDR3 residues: CASSLLSGRWTGELFF. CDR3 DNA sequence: TGTGCCAGCAGCTTACTTAGCGGGAGATGGACCGGGGAGCTGTTTTTT.

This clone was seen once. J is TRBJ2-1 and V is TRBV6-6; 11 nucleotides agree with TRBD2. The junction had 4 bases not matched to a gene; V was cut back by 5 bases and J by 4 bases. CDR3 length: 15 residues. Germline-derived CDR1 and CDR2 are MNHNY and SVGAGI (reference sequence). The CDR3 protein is CASSLTSGGYNEQFF. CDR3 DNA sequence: TGTGCCAGCAGTCTAACTAGCGGGGGTTACAATGAGCAGTTCTTC.

DNA for the CDR3: TGCAGCGTTCTGACAAAATCCAAGGATGGCTACACCTTC. This codes for CSVLTKSKDGYTF. J is TRBJ1-2 and V is TRBV29-1; no firm D call. V shed 5 bases and J shed 6 bases, with 16 bases lying between them. The length of the CDR3 is 13 residues. CDR1 is SQVTM, CDR2 ANQGSEA, per germline.